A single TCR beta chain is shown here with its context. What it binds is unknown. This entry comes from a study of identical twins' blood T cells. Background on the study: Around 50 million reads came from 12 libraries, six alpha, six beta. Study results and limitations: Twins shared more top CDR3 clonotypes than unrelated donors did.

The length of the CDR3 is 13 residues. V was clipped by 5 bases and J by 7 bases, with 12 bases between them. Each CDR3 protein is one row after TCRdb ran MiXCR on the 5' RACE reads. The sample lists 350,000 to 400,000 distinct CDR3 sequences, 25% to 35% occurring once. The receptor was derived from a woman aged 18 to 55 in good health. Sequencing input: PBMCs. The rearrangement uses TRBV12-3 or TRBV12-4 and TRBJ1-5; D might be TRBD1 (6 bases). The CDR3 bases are TGTGCCAGCAGTCCACAGGGTTGGCAGCCCCAGCATTTT. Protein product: CASSPQGWQPQHF.